These 6 T cell receptor beta chains share one sample of origin, sequenced in a study of cytomegalovirus exposure and HLA in healthy donors. It was with 60 Vbeta and 13 Jbeta primers that the PCR ran. Method: immunoSEQ multiplex PCR; TCRdb's copy keeps in-frame clones and lacks some. This table holds 100,000 to 150,000 clones, about 8.6% found once. Input material: PBMCs. The receptors stem from a woman between 40 and 50 years old in good health and CMV-seropositive.

This chain connects TRBV7-8 to TRBJ2-1; 7 bases map to TRBD2. CDR1 and CDR2 from the germline V gene are SGHVS and FQNEAQ. The CDR3 runs 16 residues. Trimming removed 5 bases from V and 1 base from J; junction bases left unmatched: 8. The CDR3 DNA reads TGTGCCAGCAGCCCCGTGGCTAGCGGATCCTACAATGAGCAGTTCTTC. Protein product: CASSPVASGSYNEQFF.

Points on this clone: Other DNA sequences of this sample code for an identical CDR3. The chain combines TRBV7-9 with TRBJ2-7; 11 nucleotides align to TRBD1. CDR1 and CDR2 (germline): SEHNR, FQNEAQ (reference sequence). After removal of 3 bases from V and 2 bases from J, the junction contained 0 bases not matched to a gene. The CDR3 is 14 residues long. The CDR3 loop reads CASSLGQGAYEQYF. The CDR3 DNA follows: TGTGCCAGCAGCTTGGGACAGGGGGCCTACGAGCAGTACTTC.

Note on this clone: The same CDR3 also results from other DNA sequences found in this sample. J is TRBJ2-7 and V is TRBV18; D unresolved. Germline V gives CDR1 KGHSH, CDR2 LQKENI. The ends were cut back, 3 bases at V and 0 bases at J, with 6 bases in the middle. This CDR3 region has 13 residues. DNA of the CDR3: TGTGCCAGCTCACCCCCGAGCTCCTACGAGCAGTACTTC. It translates to CASSPPSSYEQYF. The full variable domain, its missing parts supplied by reference TRBV18 and TRBJ2-7, is NAGVMQNPRHLVRRRGQEARLRCSPMKGHSHVYWYRQLPEEGLKFMVYLQKENIIDESGMPKERFSAEFPKEGPSILRIQQVVRGDSAAYFCASSPPSSYEQYFGPGTRLTVT.

V is TRBV13 and J is TRBJ1-2; 10 nucleotides match TRBD1. This CDR3 spans 16 amino acids. The V gene's germline CDR1 is PRHDT and CDR2 FYEKMQ (reference sequence). V lost 2 bases and J lost 4; bases outside the gene matches: 7. The CDR3 DNA reads TGTGCCAGCAGCTTACTTGGACAGGGGGGGTTCTATGGCTACACCTTC. The encoded protein is CASSLLGQGGFYGYTF.

This chain joins TRBV14 and TRBJ1-2; TRBD1 might be the D (6 bases). CDR1 and CDR2 from the germline V gene are SGHDN and FVKESK. V was pared by 6 bases and J by 7 bases, with 24 bases between. This CDR3 has 16 residues. Here the CDR3 DNA reads TGTGCCAGCAGTTACCGGGACACCCGGGCTAAAAGTGGCTACACCTTC. The encoded protein is CASSYRDTRAKSGYTF.

The table lists this clone with a few counts. The chain has TRBV28 and TRBJ2-2; 7 nucleotides align to TRBD1. V gave up 6 bases and J gave up 9 bases; unmatched junction bases: 7. Germline V gene lookup returns CDR1 MDHEN and CDR2 SYDVKM. This CDR3 has 13 amino acids. In DNA, the CDR3 is TGTGCCAGCAGGAAAGGGGGCAACTGGGAGCTGTTTTTT. Its translation: CASRKGGNWELFF.